This is a list of T cell receptor beta chains from one sample in a study of blood T cell repertoires in COVID-19. Profiling relied on immunoSEQ multiplex PCR, and the TCRdb table lists in-frame clones only, not all of them. The sample gives about 320,000 clones, roughly 90% of which show up once; about 4.2% is in the top ten. The specimen was PBMCs or T cells enriched from blood (not recorded which). These receptors were obtained from a woman in her 30s who had been exposed to COVID-19. CDR3s include the opening cysteine and the closing phenylalanine or tryptophan. The order of the fields is J gene, V gene, CDR3 protein.

TRBJ2-1,TRBV3-1/TRBV3-2,CASSPPVAGGWGSYNEQFF
TRBJ2-1,TRBV6-2/TRBV6-3,CASSPQLDRVSYNEQFF
TRBJ2-5,TRBV4-2,CASSQGGLAGEETQYF
TRBJ1-5,TRBV29-1,CSVRVQGQGSNQPQHF
TRBJ2-7,TRBV3-1/TRBV3-2,CASSQVRGSYEQYF
TRBJ2-5,TRBV7-2,CASSLGGGKETQYF
TRBJ1-3,TRBV11-2,CASSSAVTGNTIYF
TRBJ1-4,TRBV6-2/TRBV6-3,CASSRPGGPFEKLFF
TRBJ2-7,TRBV18,CASSPPGTTYEQYF
TRBJ1-5,TRBV4-1,CASSHTTGINQPQHF
TRBJ1-2,TRBV6-1,CASSEGPGQLNYGYTF
TRBJ1-2,TRBV7-9,CASSLIQGAGGYTF
TRBJ1-5,TRBV10-3,CAISESGRHSNQPQHF
TRBJ2-5,TRBV2,CASSAGGWETQYF
TRBJ1-1,TRBV5-1,CASSDPGTGGIEAFF
TRBJ1-2,TRBV2,CASTEAISECYTF
TRBJ1-4,TRBV10-3,CAISEGQNEKLFF
TRBJ1-6,TRBV12-3/TRBV12-4,CASKRQDSPLHF
TRBJ2-1,TRBV24-1,CATSRGSISNNEQFF
TRBJ2-7,TRBV11-2,CASSLDGLYYEQYF
TRBJ1-2,TRBV7-2,CASSLVPQTNYGYTF
TRBJ1-4,TRBV7-9,CASSFLPGQGAEEKLFF
TRBJ1-1,TRBV5-4,CASSDRVGVTEAFF
TRBJ1-4,TRBV6-5,CASRTRGATNEKLFF
TRBJ2-3,TRBV18,CASSPNGASGGAIGTDTQYF
TRBJ1-6,TRBV6-5,CASSFQKDNSPLHF
TRBJ2-3,TRBV12-2,CASRPPPLAGVSDTQYF
TRBJ1-1,TRBV5-6,CASSWRRPRVTEAFF
TRBJ1-1,TRBV5-1,CASSLDPGRRGEAFF
TRBJ1-1,TRBV4-3,CASSREGGHTEAFF
TRBJ1-2,TRBV3-1/TRBV3-2,CASRRTARGPGYTF
TRBJ1-6,TRBV5-4,CASSPGQDSPLHF
TRBJ1-2,TRBV4-1,CASSPLTTAGGVSRYGYTF
TRBJ1-5,TRBV2,CASSERTDRQPQHF
TRBJ1-2,TRBV19,CASRGTGTYGYTF
TRBJ1-2,TRBV5-1,CASSLTSNYGYTF
TRBJ2-3,TRBV14,CASRPLAGGTDTQYF
TRBJ2-7,TRBV11-2,CAIAPWGDSYEQYF
TRBJ1-1,TRBV2,CASRRGRVDTEAFF
TRBJ1-1,TRBV6-5,CASTPTGESMEAFF
TRBJ1-2,TRBV7-2,CASSLESGRQAGYTF
TRBJ2-1,TRBV4-2,CASSPGLAGGEYNEQFF
TRBJ2-5,TRBV4-2,CASSQISGGRGETQYF
TRBJ1-1,TRBV6-5,CASRPLQGARTEAFF
TRBJ1-2,TRBV3-1/TRBV3-2,CASSQTQGVYGYTF
TRBJ1-2,TRBV12-5,CASGSTGPYGYTF
TRBJ2-1,TRBV20-1,CSASTSGGPYNEQFF
TRBJ1-1,TRBV13,CASRRGIGTEAFF
TRBJ1-4,TRBV7-9,CASSLRSQPNEKLFF
TRBJ2-3,TRBV5-1,CASSPRYGTDTQYF
TRBJ2-1,TRBV11-3,CASSFRAYNEQFF
TRBJ1-6,TRBV5-1,CASSLDRGVGSPLHF
TRBJ1-2,TRBV7-2,CASSPPSGVNYGYTF
TRBJ2-7,TRBV5-1,CASSLAILYEQYF
TRBJ2-6,TRBV2,CASSVLAGANVLTF
TRBJ2-3,TRBV28,CASSSPGLANTVDTQYF
TRBJ1-1,TRBV6-5,CASSTGRYNEAFF